The clone carrying this T cell receptor beta chain came up many times. Germline V gene sequence: CDR1 SNHLY, CDR2 FYNNEI. The CDR3 spans 13 residues. V dropped 4 bases and J dropped 4; count of bases not matched to a gene: 1. These data originate in a study of early T cells in non-severe SARS-CoV-2 infection. In TCRdb, the 5' RACE reads were re-called with MiXCR into one record per CDR3 protein. The sample lists 20,000 to 25,000 distinct CDR3 sequences; approximately 4.4% were seen once. J is TRBJ2-5 and V is TRBV2; 9 bases line up with TRBD1. The sequence derives from an adult who was a healthcare worker with PCR-confirmed SARS-CoV-2 infection or an uninfected control (not recorded which). Material for sequencing was whole blood. CDR3 in amino acids: CASSGDRVETQYF. As DNA, the CDR3 is TGTGCCAGCAGTGGGGACAGGGTAGAGACCCAGTACTTC.